This passage covers 32 T cell receptor beta chains from one sample sequenced in a study of early T cells in non-severe SARS-CoV-2 infection. TCRdb used MiXCR to reprocess the 5' RACE reads, holding one entry per CDR3 protein. The sample records about 110,000 distinct CDR3 sequences, about 12% being singletons. The starting material was whole blood, obtained at baseline. Receptor source: an adult who was a healthcare worker with PCR-confirmed SARS-CoV-2 infection or an uninfected control (not recorded which).

This clonotype has only a few counts. This chain joins TRBV12-3 or TRBV12-4 and TRBJ1-3; D not certain. The V end lost 0 bases, the J end lost 4 bases, and 13 bases lay between the germline ends. The CDR3 is 16 amino acids. The CDR3 sequence: CASSLALGTVGNTIYF. The CDR3 region has the DNA TGTGCCAGCAGTTTAGCGCTAGGAACTGTCGGAAACACCATATATTTT.

The chain couples TRBV29-1 to TRBJ2-3; 16 bases fit TRBD2. With 6 bases clipped from V and 4 bases from J, the junction kept 4 bases outside the gene matches. This CDR3 contains 15 residues. CDR1 SQVTM and CDR2 ANQGSEA come from the germline V gene. The CDR3 coding sequence is TGCAGCGTCGGGACTAGCGGGAGGGCCGCAGATACGCAGTATTTT. Amino acids: CSVGTSGRAADTQYF.

The chain joins TRBV2 to TRBJ2-5; 8 nucleotides match TRBD2. The J segment lost 0 bases and the V segment lost 7 bases, leaving 10 bases of the junction unmatched. CDR3 length equals 16 residues. Germline CDR1 is SNHLY and CDR2 is FYNNEI. The CDR3 sequence is CASIPRGGHDQETQYF. The CDR3 DNA is TGTGCCAGCATCCCTCGGGGGGGCCACGACCAAGAGACCCAGTACTTC.

This clonotype was seen a handful of times. The chain links TRBV5-1 to TRBJ2-7, with 7 bases that match TRBD1. J gave up 2 bases and V 4 bases, and 3 bases lay outside the gene matches. The CDR3 loop spans 13 amino acids. In germline, CDR1 is SGHRS, CDR2 YFSETQ. CDR3 nucleotide sequence: TGCGCCAGCAGCGGGGGACAGACCTACGAGCAGTACTTC. Translation gives CASSGGQTYEQYF.

This clonotype was recorded at least ten times. V and J are TRBV7-2 and TRBJ2-1; 10 bases align to TRBD2. The CDR3 spans 16 residues. CDR1 and CDR2 from the germline V gene are SGHTA and FQGNSA. Unmatched junction bases numbered 11, after V lost 4 bases and J lost 8 bases. The CDR3 coding sequence is TGTGCCAGCAGCTCCAAGCTAGCGGGAGAGTTGGATGAGCAGTTCTTC. Its translation is CASSSKLAGELDEQFF.

This clonotype was seen a handful of times. The chain carries TRBV6-2 or TRBV6-3 and TRBJ1-1, with a tentative D call TRBD1 (5 bases). V shed 6 bases and J shed 10 bases, with 24 bases lying between them. Per the germline V gene, CDR1 is MNHEY and CDR2 is SVGEGT. CDR3 length: 15 amino acids. The CDR3 region has the DNA TGTGCCAGCAGCCCCCCTTCGACGTCGGCCGGGGGAGCTTTCTTT. The encoded protein is CASSPPSTSAGGAFF.

The chain employs TRBV7-9 and TRBJ1-5, with D possibly being TRBD1 (5 bases). The germline CDR1 and CDR2 sequences are SEHNR and FQNEAQ (reference sequence). Between the trimmed V and J ends, which lost 6 bases and 0 bases, there was a span of 9 bases. The CDR3 has 14 amino acids. Written as DNA, the CDR3 is TGTGCCAGCAGAACAGGACTTAGCAATCAGCCCCAGCATTTT. Protein: CASRTGLSNQPQHF.

The rearrangement joins TRBV20-1 to TRBJ2-1; 9 nucleotides line up with TRBD1. Germline CDR1 and CDR2: DFQATT and SNEGSKA (reference sequence). This CDR3 comprises 15 residues. The ends lost 6 bases at V and 3 bases at J; junction bases unmatched: 9. The CDR3 DNA is TGCAGTGCGAAAGGGACAGGGAATAACTACAATGAGCAGTTCTTC. This sequence encodes CSAKGTGNNYNEQFF.

The CDR3 coding sequence is TGCGCCAGCAGCTTGGGACAGGCGGGGCGTGAAGCTTTCTTT. It translates to CASSLGQAGREAFF. The chain uses TRBV5-1 and TRBJ1-1, with D perhaps matching TRBD1 (6 bases). The CDR3 has 14 amino acids. Trimming left V 0 bases short and J 7 bases short, with 13 bases between. Germline V gene sequence: CDR1 SGHRS, CDR2 YFSETQ.

As to this clonotype: A much larger clone differs from this one at a single base, so this may be a read error. V and J are TRBV3-1 and TRBJ2-3; D unclear. CDR1 LGHDT and CDR2 YNNKEL come from the germline V gene (reference sequence). This CDR3 is 13 amino acids long. The CDR3 sequence: CASSQLSTDTQNF. Written as DNA, the CDR3 is TGTGCCAGCAGCCAATTAAGTACAGATACGCAGAATTTT.

The chain couples TRBV7-9 to TRBJ2-2; D unresolved. The CDR3 runs to 16 residues. Trimming cost V 8 bases and J 0 bases, with 16 bases left between them. CDR1 SEHNR and CDR2 FQNEAQ come from the germline V gene (reference sequence). CDR3 bases: TGTGCCAGCCGAATACCCCCTCCGTCGAACACCGGGGAGCTGTTTTTT. Protein product: CASRIPPPSNTGELFF.

The V gene is TRBV11-1, the J gene TRBJ2-7; no clear D gene. The CDR3 runs to 14 residues. The V gene's germline CDR1 is SGHAT and CDR2 FQDESV (reference sequence). Trimming took 1 base from V and 3 from J, leaving 10 bases between them. The CDR3 nucleotides are TGTGCCAGCAGCTTAGGGATAAGCGACTACGAGCAGTACTTC. This translates into CASSLGISDYEQYF. Variable domain in full (rest from reference TRBV11-1 and TRBJ2-7): EAEVAQSPRYKITEKSQAVAFWCDPISGHATLYWYRQILGQGPELLVQFQDESVVDDSQLPKDRFSAERLKGVDSTLKIQPAELGDSAMYLCASSLGISDYEQYFGPGTRLTVT.

V gene TRBV12-3 or TRBV12-4 combines with J gene TRBJ1-2; the D is unclear. This CDR3 is built from 15 residues. V lost 8 bases to trimming and J lost 4 bases, with 20 bases between them. The CDR3 DNA reads as TGTGCCAGCGGTTCTACAGAGTCCGATTTCTATGGCTACACCTTC. It encodes CASGSTESDFYGYTF.

This chain uses TRBV7-9 with TRBJ1-1; weak D call: TRBD1 (5 bases). The V gene's germline CDR1 is SEHNR and CDR2 FQNEAQ (reference sequence). The CDR3 is 14 residues long. Trimming stripped 7 bases from V and 3 bases from J, with 15 bases between. The CDR3 DNA follows: TGTGCCAGCACCCCTGTAGGGGATTACACTGAAGCTTTCTTT. The encoded protein is CASTPVGDYTEAFF.

This chain links TRBV28 with TRBJ2-7, with D unclear. Per the germline V gene, CDR1 is MDHEN and CDR2 is SYDVKM. CDR3 length: 15 amino acids. The ends were cut back, 5 bases at V and 5 bases at J, with 19 bases in the middle. The CDR3 spells CASSPQSPTVDEQYF. The CDR3 DNA is TGTGCCAGCAGTCCACAGTCACCAACCGTAGACGAGCAGTACTTC.

This chain joins TRBV18 and TRBJ1-5; unclear D gene. CDR1 KGHSH and CDR2 LQKENI come from the germline V gene. V dropped 3 bases and J dropped 3 bases, with 9 bases sitting between them. CDR3 length: 14 residues. CDR3 loop: CASSPAQNNQPQHF. CDR3 coding DNA: TGTGCCAGCTCACCCGCACAGAACAATCAGCCCCAGCATTTT.

The chain has TRBV20-1 and TRBJ2-1, with 10 bases lining up with TRBD2. This CDR3 has 16 amino acids. Trimming cost V 2 bases and J 2 bases; bases outside gene matches: 6. Germline V gene lookup returns CDR1 DFQATT and CDR2 SNEGSKA (reference sequence). The CDR3 loop reads CSARNPLAGAYNEQFF. The CDR3, as DNA: TGCAGTGCTAGAAATCCCCTAGCGGGAGCCTACAATGAGCAGTTCTTC.

The chain combines TRBV20-1 with TRBJ2-7, with TRBD1 matching 8 bases. The germline CDR1 and CDR2 sequences are DFQATT and SNEGSKA (reference sequence). The CDR3 is 14 residues long. V dropped 3 bases and J dropped 4; count of bases not matched to a gene: 8. CDR3 coding DNA: TGCAGTGCTAGCCCTACAGGGGGGAATTACGAGCAGTACTTC. It translates to CSASPTGGNYEQYF.

The rearrangement uses TRBV11-2 and TRBJ2-2; no reliable D call. Trimming shortened V by 5 bases and J by 7 bases, and 8 bases separated the two germline ends. CDR3 size: 12 residues. CDR1 and CDR2 from the germline V gene are SGHAT and FQNNGV. The CDR3 spells CASSTSSGELFF. The CDR3 bases are TGTGCCAGCAGCACATCCAGCGGGGAGCTGTTTTTT.

V gene TRBV11-3 combines with J gene TRBJ2-1; TRBD1 matches at 8 bases. CDR1 and CDR2 from the germline V gene are SGHNT and YENEEA. The CDR3 consists of 15 residues. With 4 bases clipped from V and 6 bases from J, the junction kept 8 bases outside the gene matches. The CDR3 is CASSSAETGVNEQFF. CDR3 sequence (DNA): TGTGCCAGCAGCTCAGCCGAGACAGGGGTCAATGAGCAGTTCTTC.

The chain has TRBV5-5 and TRBJ2-7; D is undetermined. The CDR3 is 14 residues long. Trimming pared 4 bases from V and 0 bases from J, leaving 11 bases between. CDR1 and CDR2 (germline): SGHKS, YYEKEE (reference sequence). The CDR3 nucleotides are TGTGCCAGCAGCACCGGGCCCAACTCCTACGAGCAGTACTTC. Its translation is CASSTGPNSYEQYF.

The rearrangement links TRBV20-1 to TRBJ2-1, with TRBD1 identical over 9 bases. Germline-derived CDR1 and CDR2 are DFQATT and SNEGSKA (reference sequence). The CDR3 runs to 15 residues. V lost 1 base and J lost 5; bases outside the gene matches: 6. The CDR3: CSARAPGQGDNEQFF. In nucleotides, the CDR3 is TGCAGTGCTAGAGCCCCGGGACAGGGCGACAATGAGCAGTTCTTC.

In this sample, this clonotype turned up a few times. The rearrangement links TRBV28 to TRBJ2-6; D not resolved. CDR1 is MDHEN and CDR2 is SYDVKM in the germline V gene. This CDR3 spans 15 amino acids. Between the trimmed V and J ends, which lost 8 bases and 0 bases, there was a span of 11 bases. In DNA, the CDR3 is TGTGCCAGCGGACCTACAAGCTCTGGGGCCAACGTCCTGACTTTC. This sequence encodes CASGPTSSGANVLTF. The full variable domain, its missing parts supplied by reference TRBV28 and TRBJ2-6, is DVKVTQSSRYLVKRTGEKVFLECVQDMDHENMFWYRQDPGLGLRLIYFSYDVKMKEKGDIPEGYSVSREKKERFSLILESASTNQTSMYLCASGPTSSGANVLTFGAGSRLTVL.

This clonotype was detected only a few times. The V gene is TRBV12-3 or TRBV12-4, the J gene TRBJ2-5; TRBD1 aligns across 8 bases. The CDR3 consists of 16 residues. Trimming removed 4 bases from V and 6 bases from J; junction bases left unmatched: 13. CDR3 coding DNA: TGTGCCAGCAGTTCCCCCGGGACAGGCCGGAGGAAGACCCAGTACTTC. Amino acid sequence: CASSSPGTGRRKTQYF.

V and J are TRBV11-1 and TRBJ2-1; 7 bases are shared with TRBD1. The CDR3 spans 19 residues. Germline loops: CDR1 SGHAT, CDR2 FQDESV (reference sequence). V gave up 1 base and J gave up 0 bases; unmatched junction bases: 12. The CDR3 spells CASSLEYGTAQVSYNEQFF. The DNA of the CDR3 is TGTGCCAGCAGCTTAGAGTACGGGACAGCCCAGGTCTCCTACAATGAGCAGTTCTTC.

This clonotype appeared a few times. This rearrangement joins TRBV18 to TRBJ1-1, with D perhaps matching TRBD1 (6 bases). CDR1 is KGHSH and CDR2 is LQKENI in the germline V gene. This CDR3 is built from 15 residues. Trimming removed 1 base from V and 1 base from J, with 10 bases in between. CDR3 nucleotide sequence: TGTGCCAGCTCACCACAGACGGGACAGAACACTGAAGCTTTCTTT. Its translation is CASSPQTGQNTEAFF.

The V and J genes are TRBV28 and TRBJ1-2; 9 positions match TRBD1. V lost 5 bases and J lost 4; bases outside the gene matches: 5. This CDR3 is 14 amino acids long. Germline V gene sequence: CDR1 MDHEN, CDR2 SYDVKM. CDR3 region: CASSTTGGIYGYTF. CDR3 in DNA: TGTGCCAGCAGTACGACAGGGGGAATCTATGGCTACACCTTC.

The chain links TRBV30 to TRBJ2-7; D is perhaps TRBD1 (6 bases). This CDR3 has 15 amino acids. V was clipped by 3 bases and J by 7 bases, with 22 bases between them. From germline, CDR1 is GTSNPN and CDR2 SVGIG (reference sequence). CDR3 in amino acids: CAWSVPAGVYLEQYF. The CDR3 bases are TGTGCCTGGAGCGTCCCGGCAGGGGTTTATCTTGAGCAGTACTTC.

V and J are TRBV7-8 and TRBJ2-7; D ambiguous. The CDR3 runs 14 residues. Trimming took 1 base from V and 0 from J, leaving 7 bases between them. Germline lookup yields CDR1 SGHVS and CDR2 FQNEAQ. The CDR3 protein is CASSLVLSSYEQYF. The CDR3 coding sequence is TGTGCCAGCAGCTTAGTACTGAGCTCCTACGAGCAGTACTTC.

The V and J genes are TRBV11-2 and TRBJ2-5; TRBD2 matches 13 bases. The germline CDR1 and CDR2 sequences are SGHAT and FQNNGV. This CDR3 region has 16 residues. V was pared by 4 bases and J by 1 base, with 3 bases of the junction left unmatched. The CDR3 bases are TGTGCCAGCAGCTCTGGACTAGCGGGGGCCCAAGAGACCCAGTACTTC. As protein: CASSSGLAGAQETQYF.

This clonotype was seen a handful of times. This chain joins TRBV11-2 and TRBJ1-5; D is possibly TRBD1 (6 bases). Germline loops: CDR1 SGHAT, CDR2 FQNNGV. CDR3 length: 12 amino acids. V gave up 5 bases and J gave up 7 bases, with 9 bases separating them. The CDR3 nucleotides are TGTGCCAGCAGCCAGGACAGACAGCCCCAGCATTTT. Its translation: CASSQDRQPQHF. Looking up the rest from reference TRBV11-2 and TRBJ1-5 gives the full variable domain: EAGVAQSPRYKIIEKRQSVAFWCNPISGHATLYWYQQILGQGPKLLIQFQNNGVVDDSQLPKDRFSAERLKGVDSTLKIQPAKLEDSAVYLCASSQDRQPQHFGDGTRLSIL.

J is TRBJ1-2 and V is TRBV5-6; D is unclear. V was cut by 7 bases and J by 1 base, with 8 bases left in between. Germline values: CDR1 SGHDT, CDR2 YYEEEE. This CDR3 has 12 residues. The CDR3 DNA is TGTGCCAGCGAAGACATTAACTATGGCTACACCTTC. Translating it yields CASEDINYGYTF.